This TCR beta chain appears in the sequencing data of a study of shared T cell receptors in the human thymus. This clone appeared a single time. The assay was immunoSEQ multiplex PCR, and TCRdb's table has in-frame clones only and misses some. Found here are roughly 660,000 clones, more than 75% of them singletons; the top ten hold about 0.01%. V lost 6 bases and J 6 bases, leaving 11 bases between the germline ends. Germline-derived CDR1 and CDR2 are MDHEN and SYDVKM. The CDR3 totals 13 residues. The same sample was also used in a study of human thymus T cells. As that report states: The thymus tissue came from resections taken during corrective heart surgery. Usage of V and J genes appeared biased in thymic and blood repertoires.

The specimen was thymocytes. This rearrangement joins TRBV28 to TRBJ2-2, with TRBD1 as a possible D gene (5 bases). This receptor was identified in a boy under two years old with a congenital heart defect. DNA of the CDR3: TGTGCCAGCAGGGGGCCCCAACCCGGGGAGCTGTTTTTT. It codes for CASRGPQPGELFF.